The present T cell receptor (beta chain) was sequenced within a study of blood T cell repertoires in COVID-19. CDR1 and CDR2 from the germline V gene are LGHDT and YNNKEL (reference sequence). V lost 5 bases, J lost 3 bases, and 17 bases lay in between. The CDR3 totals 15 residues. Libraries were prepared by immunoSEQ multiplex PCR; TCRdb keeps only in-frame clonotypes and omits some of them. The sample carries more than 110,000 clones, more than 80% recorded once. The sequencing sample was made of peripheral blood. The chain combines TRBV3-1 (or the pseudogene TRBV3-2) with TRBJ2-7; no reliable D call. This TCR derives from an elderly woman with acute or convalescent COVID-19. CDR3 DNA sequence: TGTGCCAGCAGCTATGCGCCCCAACCAAACTACGAGCAGTACTTC. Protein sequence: CASSYAPQPNYEQYF.